The present entry profiles one T cell receptor (beta chain) with its context. What it binds is not known. Trimming pared 0 bases from V and 2 bases from J, leaving 14 bases between. The CDR3 consists of 17 residues. Germline CDR1 is KGHDR and CDR2 is SFDVKD. CD4+ T cells that had been cultured provided DNA sequenced with the Oncomine TCR Beta short-read assay. TCRdb re-derived calls from the PCR reads in MiXCR, one entry per CDR3 protein. The sample has 14,000 or so distinct CDR3 sequences, roughly 27% seen once. The data were taken from a study of vaccination and CD4 T cells after COVID-19. Whole-study results and caveats: Counts of SARS-CoV-2-reactive clonotypes had a median that went from approximately 23 to 38, a nonsignificant change.

As for treatment: approximately nine-day PBMC culture with coronavirus spike peptide pools or control peptides (ViraFEST assay). Before TCRs were sequenced, ViraFEST expanded antigen-specific T cells with peptide pools. Negative nucleocapsid antibody tests before and after vaccination confirmed that healthy vaccine recipients had no prior SARS-CoV-2 infection. The chain combines TRBV24-1 with TRBJ2-3; TRBD1 is a possible D gene (6 bases). The source was CD4+ T cells from blood, cultured in vitro, collected before SARS-CoV-2 vaccination. The source of this sequence is a human donor who received a COVID-19 vaccine. CDR3 nucleotides: TGTGCCACCAGTGATTTGACGGGTCAGGGGATCACAGATACGCAGTATTTT. It specifies CATSDLTGQGITDTQYF.